This entry lists 18 T cell receptor beta chains sequenced from one sample in a study of cytomegalovirus exposure and HLA in healthy donors. Assay used: immunoSEQ multiplex PCR; TCRdb lists only in-frame clones, some missing. The table lists around 180,000 clones, roughly 83% of them singletons. Specimen: PBMCs. These receptors were taken from a woman aged 18-29 years in good health and CMV-seronegative.

This clone was detected a few times. CDR3 sequence (DNA): TGTGCCAGCAGTTCCGGGGGTCATAGCAATCAGCCCCAGCATTTT. Translation: CASSSGGHSNQPQHF. V is TRBV6-6 and J is TRBJ1-5, with D perhaps matching TRBD1 (5 bases). Trimming pared 4 bases from V and 0 bases from J, leaving 10 bases between. The CDR3 extends over 15 amino acids. Per the germline V gene, CDR1 is MNHNY and CDR2 is SVGAGI (reference sequence).

This chain uses TRBV18 with TRBJ1-1; D is undetermined. Germline V CDR1 and CDR2: KGHSH, LQKENI. V lost 2 bases, J lost 2 bases, and 12 bases lay in between. The CDR3 is 15 residues long. The CDR3 reads CASSPGLPGNTEAFF. The CDR3 coding sequence is TGTGCCAGCTCACCAGGTCTACCGGGAAACACTGAAGCTTTCTTT.

The chain carries TRBV5-6 and TRBJ1-3, with 10 bases lining up with TRBD1. The length of the CDR3 is 15 residues. The germline V gene encodes CDR1 SGHDT and CDR2 YYEEEE. The trim removed 4 bases at V and 2 bases at J, leaving 3 bases unmatched. The CDR3: CASSRQGAAGNTIYF. The CDR3 DNA reads as TGTGCCAGCAGCCGACAGGGGGCGGCTGGAAACACCATATATTTT.

The gene calls are TRBV11-3 and TRBJ2-5, with 13 bases fitting TRBD2. J gave up 3 bases and V 5 bases, and 12 bases lay outside the gene matches. CDR3 size: 18 residues. CDR1 and CDR2 (germline): SGHNT, YENEEA. The DNA of the CDR3 is TGTGCCAGCAGCCCTCGGACTAGCGGGAGACCCATCGAAGAGACCCAGTACTTC. This sequence encodes CASSPRTSGRPIEETQYF.

The chain has TRBV19 and TRBJ1-2; TRBD1 aligns across 11 bases. Trimming at V came to 2 bases and at J to 4 bases, leaving 6 bases not matched to a gene. Germline V lookup: CDR1 LNHDA, CDR2 SQIVND (reference sequence). This CDR3 contains 16 residues. The CDR3 spells CASSIQGQGAFYGYTF. The CDR3 DNA is TGTGCCAGTAGTATACAAGGACAGGGGGCTTTCTATGGCTACACCTTC.

The chain joins TRBV2 to TRBJ1-5; 10 positions agree with TRBD1. The CDR3 length is 15 residues. Unmatched junction bases numbered 4, after V lost 5 bases and J lost 3 bases. CDR1 and CDR2 from the germline V gene are SNHLY and FYNNEI. CDR3 loop: CASSRDRGFNQPQHF. The CDR3 DNA follows: TGTGCCAGCAGTAGGGACAGGGGATTCAATCAGCCCCAGCATTTT.

The CDR3 spells CASSIQTGGYEQYF. In DNA form, the CDR3 reads TGTGCCAGTAGTATCCAGACAGGGGGCTACGAGCAGTACTTC. The chain joins TRBV19 to TRBJ2-7, with 9 bases identical to TRBD1. CDR3 length equals 14 residues. Germline values: CDR1 LNHDA, CDR2 SQIVND (reference sequence). Trimming took 3 bases from V and 3 from J; bases not matched to a gene: 3.

The rearrangement links TRBV23-1 to TRBJ2-7; 9 positions match TRBD1. TRBV23-1 is noted as an ORF with a role that remains uncertain. V gave up 7 bases and J gave up 6 bases; unmatched junction bases: 16. The CDR3 loop spans 16 amino acids. The CDR3 coding sequence is TGCGCCAGCATCAACCCTACCGGGACAGGGTCTTCCGAGCAGTACTTC. Residues: CASINPTGTGSSEQYF.

This clone was counted once. The V call is TRBV9, the J call TRBJ2-3, with D tentatively TRBD2 (6 bases). Looked up from germline, CDR1 is SGDLS and CDR2 is YYNGEE. Trimming took 0 bases from V and 3 from J, leaving 11 bases between them. CDR3 length: 15 amino acids. CDR3 in amino acids: CASSVDGGNTDTQYF. For the CDR3, the DNA is TGTGCCAGCAGCGTAGATGGGGGGAATACAGATACGCAGTATTTT.

The chain combines TRBV7-3 with TRBJ2-1, with TRBD1 matching 7 bases. The germline gives CDR1 SGHTA, CDR2 FQGTGA. CDR3 length: 14 amino acids. The ends lost 6 bases at V and 5 bases at J; junction bases unmatched: 7. CDR3 protein: CASSLNRGNNEQFF. The CDR3 bases are TGTGCCAGCAGTCTTAACAGGGGCAACAATGAGCAGTTCTTC.

The chain has TRBV25-1 and TRBJ2-2; D is possibly TRBD1 (6 bases). The CDR3 loop spans 18 amino acids. V lost 1 base to trimming and J lost 1 base, with 16 bases between them. Germline-derived CDR1 and CDR2 are MGHDK and SYGVNS. The CDR3 loop reads CASSELKQGEGNTGELFF. The DNA for the CDR3 is TGTGCCAGCAGTGAATTGAAACAGGGTGAAGGGAACACCGGGGAGCTGTTTTTT.

The chain has TRBV30 and TRBJ1-2; D remains ambiguous. The CDR3 totals 12 residues. Looked up from germline, CDR1 is GTSNPN and CDR2 is SVGIG (reference sequence). V was shortened by 3 bases and J by 9 bases, with 14 bases between the two germline ends. Here the CDR3 reads CAWRWGPGSYTF. CDR3 nucleotides: TGTGCCTGGAGATGGGGTCCCGGGAGCTACACCTTC.

The rearrangement links TRBV15 to TRBJ1-2; 10 bases are a match to TRBD1. The germline CDR1 and CDR2 sequences are LNHNV and YYDKDF (reference sequence). Germline trimming cut 0 bases from V and 7 bases from J; bases unmatched to any gene: 5. CDR3 length: 15 residues. The CDR3, as DNA: TGTGCCACCAGCAGAGACCTCGGGACAGGGGCTGGCTACACCTTC. Amino acid sequence: CATSRDLGTGAGYTF.

CDR3 region: CAWSVRGSSYNEQFF. CDR3 sequence (DNA): TGTGCCTGGAGTGTTAGGGGGAGCTCCTACAATGAGCAGTTCTTC. This chain links TRBV30 with TRBJ2-1, with a weak D call TRBD1 (6 bases). This CDR3 region has 15 residues. The germline V and J ends were trimmed by 0 bases and 0 bases, with 9 bases remaining between them. CDR1 is GTSNPN, CDR2 SVGIG, per germline (reference sequence).

This clone has more than one count but fewer than ten. The chain employs TRBV6-1 and TRBJ2-3; 13 nucleotides align to TRBD2. J was trimmed by 0 bases and V by 4 bases; bases with no gene match: 10. The CDR3 loop spans 19 amino acids. The germline V gene has CDR1 MNHNS and CDR2 SASEGT. CDR3 residues: CASSVPGLAGLTSTDTQYF. DNA for the CDR3: TGTGCCAGCAGTGTTCCGGGACTAGCGGGGTTGACTAGCACAGATACGCAGTATTTT.

The V and J genes are TRBV5-1 and TRBJ2-1; tentatively, D is TRBD1 (6 bases). The CDR3 is made up of 15 amino acids. V gave up 0 bases and J gave up 5 bases, with 12 bases separating them. The germline gives CDR1 SGHRS, CDR2 YFSETQ. The CDR3 reads CASSLEGDRHNEQFF. In nucleotides, the CDR3 is TGCGCCAGCAGCTTGGAGGGGGACCGCCACAATGAGCAGTTCTTC.

V gene TRBV6-1 combines with J gene TRBJ2-3, with 9 bases matching TRBD2. With V trimmed by 0 bases and J by 2 bases, 3 bases remained unmatched. Germline V lookup: CDR1 MNHNS, CDR2 SASEGT. CDR3 length equals 16 residues. The CDR3 reads CASSEALAGYTDTQYF. In nucleotides, the CDR3 is TGTGCCAGCAGTGAAGCGCTAGCGGGGTACACAGATACGCAGTATTTT.

The V call is TRBV13, the J call TRBJ2-1; TRBD2 agrees at 11 bases. This CDR3 spans 15 amino acids. Germline V gene lookup returns CDR1 PRHDT and CDR2 FYEKMQ (reference sequence). After removal of 4 bases from V and 7 bases from J, the junction contained 6 bases not matched to a gene. The CDR3, as DNA: TGTGCCAGCAGCTCACCAGGGACTAGCGGAAATGAGCAGTTCTTC. Protein product: CASSSPGTSGNEQFF. Based on the CDR3 plus reference TRBV13 and TRBJ2-1, the full variable domain is AAGVIQSPRHLIKEKRETATLKCYPIPRHDTVYWYQQGPGQDPQFLISFYEKMQSDKGSIPDRFSAQQFSDYHSELNMSSLELGDSALYFCASSSPGTSGNEQFFGPGTRLTVL.